This T cell receptor (beta chain) was observed in a study of cytomegalovirus exposure and HLA in healthy donors (dated by TCRdb to 2017 to 2019). General notes on the study: In an earlier analysis of around 540 of the donors, approximately 300 Gb of sequence data and some 120 million unique TCR beta sequences from 150 million to 200 million T cells were reported. The study used immunosequencing to profile the T cell repertoires of approximately 650 subjects and linked those repertoires to cytomegalovirus serostatus. Roughly 5 DR-DQ haplotypes were handled as single units for association and clustering, since linkage in the cohort was strong. A separate validation cohort of over a hundred different subjects was used in addition to the approximately 700-subject first cohort. The genetic ancestry cluster associated with self-reported Caucasian donors included 81% of the roughly 410 genotyped donors. The number of donors typed differed by locus, with about 629-630 for A, B, C, DRB1 and DQB1, more than 500 for DQA1, over 600 for DPA1, and under 490 for DPB1. A later genetic analysis used genome-wide SNP genotypes for about three fifths of the 666 donors, treating that subset as a discovery cohort. The later analysis used no new phenotypic data to find candidate immune exposures, relying instead on TCR beta sequences and their occurrence across donors. To predict cytomegalovirus infection status, the study combined high-throughput TCR immunosequencing, statistical association of individual TCRs with disease status, and machine learning. Every discovery cohort repertoire had been produced on one sequencing platform. An earlier analysis of 500 to 650 of the donors applied high-throughput TCR beta sequencing to assess whether each TCR beta V gene segment acted as functional or pseudogenic. A later analysis re-analyzed previously published TCR beta repertoires from 600 to 850 donors and added high-resolution HLA genotyping to study TCR occurrence patterns. Donor age, sex, ethnicity and CMV serostatus were compiled together with the repertoire data. The aim of the study was to test whether cataloging public T cell receptors could identify signatures of past pathogen exposure. Class I and class II HLA loci were covered by the typing at four-digit resolution. Across about 370 genotyped donors of the cohort, an average of about 240,000 unique TCR beta nucleotide sequences per donor were sequenced, and approximately 17% of those sequences were non-productive. Roughly 320 gigabases of sequencing data and 70 million to 95 million unique TCR sequences made up an early release that covered approximately 650 HLA-typed donors. Study-wide conclusions, independent of this receptor: The 87-base-pair reads could not distinguish some IMGT-functional V segments, including TRBV6-2 and TRBV6-3, so those segments were excluded. Immune exposure information for the cohort was limited to CMV serostatus. According to a later analysis, parvovirus B19, influenza, CMV and Epstein-Barr virus appeared linked to several top co-occurrence clusters. Specific HLA alleles were associated with 15,000 to 20,000 TCR beta sequences at a false discovery rate of 0.05 in a later analysis. Compared with equally common non-associated chains, HLA-associated TCR beta chains in a later analysis were more clonally expanded and had lower generation probabilities. The sequencing pipeline was judged likely to have produced a cluster of highly shared sequence variants as a technical artifact. V-gene and J-gene trimming of TCR beta chains was associated with a missense DCLRE1C variant in a later genetic analysis, and the association was replicated in an independent cohort. Sequencing depth was assumed to be roughly uniform across donors in the presence/absence analyses, though that assumption may not hold. Most CMV-associated TCR beta chains appeared to be HLA-restricted in a later analysis, and the HLA associations seemed to be driven largely by CMV exposure. Because some donors lacked HLA typing at each locus, the association tests relied only on the typed subset. A further reported finding was that TCR beta sequences accurately predicted the HLA-A and HLA-B alleles for most subjects in the first cohort. According to the authors, the approach could potentially be generalized to other disease states and immunological phenotypes. The cohort was sequenced for TCR beta chains only, and without alpha or paired-chain data the features that could be detected were limited. A total of 164 TCR beta chains were listed by the study as associated with cytomegalovirus. In both the original and validation cohorts, the classifier was reported to diagnose cytomegalovirus status with high specificity and sensitivity. According to a later genetic analysis, donors in an Asian-associated ancestry cluster had fewer N-insertions in productive TCRs than the approximately 610-donor mean. According to a later analysis, TCR association rates differed among HLA loci, with DRB1 alleles showing the most associated TCRs and HLA-C alleles showing the fewest. Most TCR sequences were observed very rarely across donors, whereas some public TCRs were present in many individuals. A few of the identified cytomegalovirus-associated TCR beta chains were confirmed in vitro to be specific for cytomegalovirus antigens. Linkage disequilibrium might explain the correlated functional status among segregating V segments, but an unknown experimental factor could not be ruled out. Because counts were too low, some 17 rarely observed V segments, including chromosome 9 orphons, were excluded from the earlier analysis of several hundred of the donors. In an earlier analysis of about 600 of the donors, most TCR beta V segments appeared in productive rearrangements about 87% or about 30% of the time, broadly matching IMGT annotations. Assigning TCR associations to individual alleles was difficult when HLA alleles, especially DR and DQ, strongly co-occurred.

The library came from the immunoSEQ multiplex PCR assay. For the multiplex PCR, a mixture combining 60 forward primers for TCR Vbeta segments and 13 reverse primers for TCR Jbeta segments was used. The CDR3 region of rearranged TCR beta genes was amplified from genomic DNA with a multiplex PCR assay. The Illumina HiSeq System was used to sequence the amplified TCR beta libraries as 87-base-pair reads. Under the source paper's analysis protocol: A later analysis tallied around 82 million unique TCR beta chains across the 640 or so repertoires, and some 10 million of those chains were shared by two or more donors. Raw reads were error-corrected and collapsed into unique sequences by a nearest-neighbor algorithm in which closely related sequences were merged to remove PCR and sequencing errors. CDR3 sequences were aligned to IMGT reference sequences to assign V, D and J gene segments. Each retained sequence needed at least a six-nucleotide match to both a V gene segment and a J gene segment. Rearrangements were called productive when the CDR3 lacked stop codons and stayed in frame with V and J; all others were non-productive. Following IMGT convention, CDR3 was defined as the stretch from the second conserved V-encoded cysteine up to the conserved J-encoded phenylalanine. The earlier analysis of fewer than 700 of the donors excluded sequences that lacked an unambiguous match to a single V gene segment. In an earlier analysis of several hundred of the donors, V segments were called functional above 56.7% productive rearrangements and were called segregating when the between-donor standard deviation exceeded 5%. A statistical classification framework was built for diagnosing cytomegalovirus status from the catalog of TCR beta chain sequences. V and J gene assignment, in a later analysis, came from comparing TCR nucleotide sequences with IMGT/GENE-DB human TR gene sequences. Using the TCRdist pipeline, a later analysis assigned CDR3 sequences along with most-parsimonious VDJ recombination scenarios. In a later analysis, each TCR beta chain was defined by its CDR3 amino acid sequence together with its V-gene family, and reads lacking a unique V-gene family were excluded. As a way to deal with suspected cross-contamination and a sequencing artifact, a later analysis dropped nearly 600 nucleotide sequences that were highly shared and had low generation probability. A later analysis calculated a clonal expansion index for each public chain from normalized within-repertoire ranks of inferred template counts. In a later analysis, generation probabilities were computed using a VDJ recombination model fitted to out-of-frame rearrangements, and the results were checked against IGoR. A later analysis scored TCR-TCR, TCR-HLA and TCR-CMV co-occurrence with hypergeometric tests, applying a repertoire-size bias correction to TCR pairs. To estimate false discovery rates, a later analysis permuted the HLA or CMV assignments 20 times. A later analysis grouped co-occurring TCRs with DBSCAN, adding TCRdist sequence similarity when clustering within HLA-allele-positive subsets. Repertoires with fewer than 30,000 or more than 120,000 public chains were left out of co-occurrence clustering, as were five repertoires with anomalous nucleotide sharing. TCRdb carries this immuneACCESS record with in-frame sequences only. Its versions omit some clonotypes, under half of them owing to an unresolved V gene in the studies checked, with the rest unexplained. That table supplies the V and J calls and clone size; D and trimming were determined from the DNA. The sample has over 80,000 clones on record, around 79% of them singletons. The top ten constitute 12% to 15% of the sample.

Only a few counts were recorded for this clone. Its binding antigen is unknown. Qualities for individual bases were not recorded, and no much larger clone is one base off. CDR3 length: 16 amino acids, cysteine to phenylalanine. Only the CDR3 DNA is retained, 48 bases long and in frame from the first base. V is cut back by 3 bases and J by 4 bases, with 10 bases in the junction unmatched. Based on the germline V gene, the CDR1 and CDR2 sequences are KGHSH and LQKENI. The cohort was made up of 500 to 800 healthy bone marrow donors. At the time of sampling, every cohort member was nominally healthy, though immune exposures that went unrecorded were likely present. The donor tested CMV seropositive, placing the donor among the approximately 290 seropositive members of the cohort. Each donor provided a peripheral blood sample, and peripheral blood mononuclear cells were used for TCR beta sequencing. Genomic DNA extraction from the blood cell samples was performed with the Qiagen DNeasy Blood Extraction Kit.

This TCR derives from a woman in her seventies in good health and CMV-seropositive. The sample taken for sequencing was PBMCs. Recombination joined TRBV18 with TRBJ2-7; TRBD1 fits 9 bases in the junction. The sequence in DNA is TGTGCCAGCTCACCCACCACCGGGACAGGGTCATACGAGCAGTACTTC. Its amino acids are CASSPTTGTGSYEQYF.